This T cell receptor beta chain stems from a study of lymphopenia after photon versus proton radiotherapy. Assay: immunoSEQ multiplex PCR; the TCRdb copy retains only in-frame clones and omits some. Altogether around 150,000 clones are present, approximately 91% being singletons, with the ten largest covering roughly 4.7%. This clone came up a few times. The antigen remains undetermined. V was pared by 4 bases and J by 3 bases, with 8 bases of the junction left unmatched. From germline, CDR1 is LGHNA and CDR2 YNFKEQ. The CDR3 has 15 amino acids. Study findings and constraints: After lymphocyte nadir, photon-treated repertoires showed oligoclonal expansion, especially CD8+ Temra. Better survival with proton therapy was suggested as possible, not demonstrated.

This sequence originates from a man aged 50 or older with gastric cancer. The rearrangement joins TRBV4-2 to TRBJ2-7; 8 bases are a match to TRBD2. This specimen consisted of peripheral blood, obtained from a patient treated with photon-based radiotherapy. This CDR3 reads CASSPFSGINYEQYF. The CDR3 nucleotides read TGTGCCAGCAGCCCCTTTAGCGGGATTAACTACGAGCAGTACTTC.